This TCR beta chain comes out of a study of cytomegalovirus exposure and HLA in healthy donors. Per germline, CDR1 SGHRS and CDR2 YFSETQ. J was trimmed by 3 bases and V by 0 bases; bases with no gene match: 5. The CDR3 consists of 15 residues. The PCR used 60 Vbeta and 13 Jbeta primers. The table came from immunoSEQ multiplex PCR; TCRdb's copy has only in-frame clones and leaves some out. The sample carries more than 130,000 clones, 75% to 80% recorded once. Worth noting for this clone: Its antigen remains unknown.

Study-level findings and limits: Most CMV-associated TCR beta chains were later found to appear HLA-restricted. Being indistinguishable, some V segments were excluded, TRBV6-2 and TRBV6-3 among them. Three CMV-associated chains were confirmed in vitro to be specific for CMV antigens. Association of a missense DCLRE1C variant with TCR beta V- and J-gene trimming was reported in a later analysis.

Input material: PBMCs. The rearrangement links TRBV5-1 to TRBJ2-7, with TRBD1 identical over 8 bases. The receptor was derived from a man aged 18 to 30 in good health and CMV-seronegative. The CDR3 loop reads CASSLAGQVVYEQYF. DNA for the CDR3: TGCGCCAGCAGCTTGGCGGGACAGGTAGTCTACGAGCAGTACTTC.